The 23 T cell receptor beta chains below all came from one sample that was sequenced in a study of CD8 T cells in Susac syndrome. Random hexamers were used to reverse transcribe an amount of 0.5 to 1 ug RNA. TCRdb used MiXCR to reprocess the immunoSEQ multiplex PCR reads, holding one entry per CDR3 protein. This sample has 150,000 to 200,000 distinct CDR3 sequences, with about 91% found just once. Sequenced: CD4+ T cells from PBMCs. The origin of the receptors is a human donor in good health.

This chain links TRBV12-3 or TRBV12-4 with TRBJ2-7; the D call may be TRBD1 or TRBD2 (5 bases each). Trimming removed 5 bases from V and 6 bases from J, with 17 bases in between. The CDR3 has 14 residues. The DNA of the CDR3 is TGTGCCAGCAGTCCCCAGGGATGGGGGAGCGAGCAGTACTTC. Translated, it gives CASSPQGWGSEQYF.

In this sample, this clonotype turned up a few times. This chain joins TRBV29-1 and TRBJ2-2; TRBD1 aligns across 7 bases. CDR1 SQVTM and CDR2 ANQGSEA come from the germline V gene. The CDR3 is 14 residues long. The ends lost 2 bases at V and 4 bases at J; junction bases unmatched: 4. The CDR3 sequence: CSVERPGGTGELFF. DNA of the CDR3: TGCAGCGTTGAAAGGCCAGGGGGCACCGGGGAGCTGTTTTTT.

The DNA for the CDR3 is TGTGCCAGCAGTTCGACAGGGGGCTTTTACGAGCAGTACTTC. Translating it yields CASSSTGGFYEQYF. The rearrangement joins TRBV6-5 to TRBJ2-7; 10 bases agree with TRBD1. This CDR3 contains 14 residues. V lost 4 bases, J lost 4 bases, and 4 bases stayed unmatched. Germline CDR1 MNHEY, CDR2 SVGAGI.

This chain joins TRBV7-9 and TRBJ2-1; 10 bases fit TRBD2. Trimming at V came to 6 bases and at J to 5 bases, leaving 7 bases not matched to a gene. The CDR3 extends over 15 amino acids. Germline CDR1 is SEHNR and CDR2 is FQNEAQ (reference sequence). The CDR3 sequence is CASSFLAGAHNEQFF. The CDR3 DNA reads as TGTGCCAGCAGTTTTCTAGCGGGAGCCCACAATGAGCAGTTCTTC. Full variable domain (outside the CDR3, taken from reference TRBV7-9 and TRBJ2-1): DTGVSQNPRHKITKRGQNVTFRCDPISEHNRLYWYRQTLGQGPEFLTYFQNEAQLEKSRLLSDRFSAERPKGSFSTLEIQRTEQGDSAMYLCASSFLAGAHNEQFFGPGTRLTVL.

The chain uses TRBV19 and TRBJ2-1; TRBD1 or TRBD2 may be the D gene (5 bases each). This CDR3 contains 14 residues. Germline V CDR1 and CDR2: LNHDA, SQIVND (reference sequence). V was pared by 7 bases and J by 7 bases, with 17 bases between. As DNA, the CDR3 is TGTGCCAGTACTCCCTCTACCTGGGGGAATGAGCAGTTCTTC. It codes for CASTPSTWGNEQFF.

The rearrangement uses TRBV28 and TRBJ1-2, with TRBD1 as a possible D gene (5 bases). Trimming left V 8 bases short and J 3 bases short, with 16 bases between. Germline values: CDR1 MDHEN, CDR2 SYDVKM. The CDR3 extends over 14 amino acids. The chain's CDR3 is CASRVNRDHYGYTF. As DNA, the CDR3 is TGTGCCAGCCGAGTCAACCGGGACCACTATGGCTACACCTTC.

This chain links TRBV7-2 with TRBJ2-1; D not certain. The CDR3 has 13 residues. Trimming stripped 5 bases from V and 7 bases from J, with 12 bases between. The germline V gene has CDR1 SGHTA and CDR2 FQGNSA. Here the CDR3 DNA reads TGTGCCAGCAGCCCGGCTAATGGTAATGAGCAGTTCTTC. Translating gives CASSPANGNEQFF.

The CDR3 DNA sequence: TGTGCCAGCAGGCGGGACTTGGGCACAGATACGCAGTATTTT. Its protein is CASRRDLGTDTQYF. J is TRBJ2-3 and V is TRBV12-3 or TRBV12-4; D may be TRBD2 (6 bases). V shed 6 bases and J shed 1 base, with 11 bases lying between them. This CDR3 has 14 residues.

The rearrangement uses TRBV3-1 and TRBJ2-1, with 11 bases identical to TRBD2. V shed 4 bases, J shed 8 bases, and the junction held 10 bases outside the gene matches. This CDR3 region has 16 residues. Looked up from germline, CDR1 is LGHDT and CDR2 is YNNKEL (reference sequence). CDR3 sequence reads: CASSPLAGGSIHEQFF. In nucleotides, the CDR3 is TGTGCCAGCAGCCCCTTAGCGGGAGGGTCGATACATGAGCAGTTCTTC.

This chain joins TRBV9 and TRBJ1-2; weak D call: TRBD1 (5 bases). Germline CDR1 reads SGDLS; CDR2 reads YYNGEE. The germline V and J ends were trimmed by 4 bases and 1 base, with 8 bases remaining between them. The CDR3 length is 13 residues. CDR3 coding DNA: TGTGCCAGCAGCCCGGGACTTAACTATGGCTACACCTTC. It encodes CASSPGLNYGYTF.

The V gene is TRBV25-1, the J gene TRBJ1-2, with unresolved D. This CDR3 is 11 amino acids long. CDR1 MGHDK and CDR2 SYGVNS come from the germline V gene. V lost 1 base, J lost 5 bases, and 2 bases lay in between. The chain's CDR3 is CASSESYGYTF. The CDR3 nucleotides are TGTGCCAGCAGTGAATCGTATGGCTACACCTTC.

CDR3 in DNA: TGCAGTGCTTCCTCTGCCGGACAAGGCGGATACGAGCAGTACTTC. Translated, it gives CSASSAGQGGYEQYF. This sequence joins TRBV20-1 and TRBJ2-7, with D tentatively TRBD1 (5 bases). The V and J ends lost 5 bases and 4 bases respectively, with 21 bases between them. CDR1 and CDR2 (germline): DFQATT, SNEGSKA (reference sequence). This CDR3 has 15 residues.

This clonotype has only one observation. The chain carries TRBV23-1 and TRBJ2-7, with D maybe TRBD2 (7 bases). TRBV23-1 is marked as an open reading frame, function uncertain. This CDR3 has 13 residues. Trimming left V 7 bases short and J 6 bases short, with 16 bases between. The CDR3: CASKRDTAVEQYF. CDR3 nucleotide sequence: TGCGCCAGCAAGCGGGACACGGCTGTCGAGCAGTACTTC.

This sequence joins TRBV28 and TRBJ1-1; 11 bases match TRBD1. V trimming: 3 bases; J trimming: 4 bases; junction bases outside the gene matches: 1. This CDR3 comprises 14 residues. CDR1 is MDHEN, CDR2 SYDVKM, per germline. For the CDR3, the DNA is TGTGCCAGCAGTTTGGGACAGGGGGGCACTGAAGCTTTCTTT. It specifies CASSLGQGGTEAFF.

This chain connects TRBV14 to TRBJ1-2; D gene ambiguous. Trimming left V 5 bases short and J 8 bases short, with 15 bases between. Per germline, CDR1 SGHDN and CDR2 FVKESK. The CDR3 runs 13 residues. CDR3 loop: CASSSDFDWGYTF. DNA of the CDR3: TGTGCCAGCAGCTCAGATTTTGACTGGGGCTACACCTTC.

This clonotype showed up just once. V and J are TRBV5-1 and TRBJ2-2; the D gene is possibly TRBD1 (6 bases). Germline CDR1 reads SGHRS; CDR2 reads YFSETQ. This CDR3 is 15 amino acids long. V was shortened by 1 base and J by 7 bases, with 14 bases between the two germline ends. The CDR3 nucleotides are TGCGCCAGCAGCTTGAGGGTGGGGGCCGACGGGGAGCTGTTTTTT. Protein sequence: CASSLRVGADGELFF.

V usage is TRBV5-1 and J usage is TRBJ2-7, with D perhaps being TRBD1 or TRBD2 (6 bases each). Per the germline V gene, CDR1 is SGHRS and CDR2 is YFSETQ. The CDR3 is 15 amino acids. Trimming left V 2 bases short and J 4 bases short, with 16 bases between. The DNA for the CDR3 is TGCGCCAGCAGCTTAACCGGGGGCCCAAATTACGAGCAGTACTTC. Amino acid sequence: CASSLTGGPNYEQYF.

The chain links TRBV12-3 or TRBV12-4 to TRBJ1-6; D unclear. This CDR3 region has 14 residues. Trimming pared 1 base from V and 11 bases from J, leaving 12 bases between. CDR3 region: CASSLVGNKAPLHF. The CDR3 DNA sequence: TGTGCCAGCAGTTTAGTCGGAAATAAGGCACCCCTCCACTTT.

The genes are TRBV11-2 and TRBJ2-7; D might be TRBD2 (6 bases). Germline-derived CDR1 and CDR2 are SGHAT and FQNNGV. Trimming removed 6 bases at V and 2 bases at J, with 17 bases between. The CDR3 is 15 amino acids. CDR3 sequence: CASRSIGRTPYEQYF. In DNA form, the CDR3 reads TGTGCCAGCAGGTCTATAGGGAGGACCCCCTACGAGCAGTACTTC.

CDR3 DNA: TGCGCCAGCAGCCAAGTTGCCAGGGGCAATGAAAAACTGTTTTTT. Translation: CASSQVARGNEKLFF. The V and J genes are TRBV4-3 and TRBJ1-4, with D possibly matching TRBD1 (6 bases). The CDR3 spans 15 residues. V was shortened by 1 base and J by 5 bases, with 11 bases between the two germline ends. Germline-derived CDR1 and CDR2 are LGHNA and YSLEER.

About this clonotype: The final CDR3 position lacks the conserved phenylalanine or tryptophan, pointing to a likely read error. The chain is built from TRBV20-1 and TRBJ1-2; the D gene is possibly TRBD1 (6 bases). The CDR3 spans 14 residues. With 5 bases removed from V and 1 base from J, the gap between germline ends came to 14 bases. Germline values: CDR1 DFQATT, CDR2 SNEGSKA (reference sequence). The CDR3 DNA follows: TGCAGTGCTTCGAAGGGGGAAATTAACTATGGCTACACCATC. It is translated as CSASKGEINYGYTI.

The rearrangement links TRBV5-1 to TRBJ1-1; D gene unclear. V lost 4 bases and J 0 bases, leaving 13 bases between the germline ends. This CDR3 is built from 15 residues. Germline assignment: CDR1 SGHRS and CDR2 YFSETQ. CDR3: CASSPFGAMNTEAFF. CDR3 DNA sequence: TGCGCCAGCAGCCCTTTCGGCGCAATGAACACTGAAGCTTTCTTT.

This chain joins TRBV2 and TRBJ1-1; tentatively, D is TRBD1 (5 bases). Germline assignment: CDR1 SNHLY and CDR2 FYNNEI. Trimming shortened V by 8 bases and J by 4 bases, and 11 bases separated the two germline ends. This CDR3 region has 12 residues. The CDR3 nucleotides read TGTGCCAGCCAAGACAGCGGCACTGAAGCTTTCTTT. Its translation is CASQDSGTEAFF.